The 8 T cell receptor beta chains given below trace back to one sample, sequenced in a study of shared clonotypes between healthy human individuals. CD45RO-negative, CCR7-selected cells formed the naive CD8 fraction, which excluded terminally differentiated effector memory CD45RA+ cells. Profiling relied on immunoSEQ multiplex PCR, and the TCRdb table lists in-frame clones only, not all of them. The top ten clones hold approximately 1.7% of a sample with approximately 2,000,000 clones, approximately 92% of them seen once. Sequencing was performed on naive CD8+ T cells from PBMCs. These receptors all come from a man aged 18 to 30 in good health. Some clones in this sample may be carry-over from other donors' samples.

The chain carries TRBV27 and TRBJ2-3, with a possible D match to TRBD2 (7 bases). This CDR3 region has 16 residues. V was cut by 7 bases and J by 0 bases, with 17 bases left in between. Germline CDR1 and CDR2: MNHEY and SMNVEV (reference sequence). The CDR3 here is CASMRGGGTSTDTQYF. The CDR3 DNA sequence: TGTGCCAGCATGAGGGGGGGAGGAACTAGCACAGATACGCAGTATTTT.

This rearrangement joins TRBV15 to TRBJ2-1; 8 bases match TRBD1. CDR3 length equals 14 residues. With V trimmed by 3 bases and J by 8 bases, 6 bases remained unmatched. CDR1 is LNHNV, CDR2 YYDKDF, per germline (reference sequence). CDR3 protein: CATSSRQGFHEQFF. In DNA, the CDR3 is TGTGCCACCAGCAGTCGACAGGGGTTTCATGAGCAGTTCTTC.

V is TRBV10-1 and J is TRBJ2-2; 10 nucleotides line up with TRBD2. Unmatched junction bases numbered 4, after V lost 0 bases and J lost 6 bases. CDR1 and CDR2 from the germline V gene are WNHNN and SYGVQD (reference sequence). This CDR3 spans 16 amino acids. The CDR3 reads CASSESIAGGSGELFF. DNA for the CDR3: TGCGCCAGCAGTGAGTCGATAGCGGGAGGATCCGGGGAGCTGTTTTTT.

This chain joins TRBV28 and TRBJ1-1; D may be TRBD1 (5 bases). Trimming took 6 bases from V and 5 from J, leaving 16 bases between them. This CDR3 has 14 amino acids. From germline, CDR1 is MDHEN and CDR2 SYDVKM. In nucleotides, the CDR3 is TGTGCCAGCAGCACGCGGGGGAGAAGAACTGAAGCTTTCTTT. The encoded protein is CASSTRGRRTEAFF. Together with reference TRBV28 and TRBJ1-1, the CDR3 gives the full variable domain: DVKVTQSSRYLVKRTGEKVFLECVQDMDHENMFWYRQDPGLGLRLIYFSYDVKMKEKGDIPEGYSVSREKKERFSLILESASTNQTSMYLCASSTRGRRTEAFFGQGTRLTVV.

The chain links TRBV7-9 to TRBJ2-4; 7 positions agree with TRBD2. Germline CDR1 SEHNR, CDR2 FQNEAQ (reference sequence). The V gene end was trimmed by 1 base and the J gene end by 3 bases; junction bases not matched to a gene: 6. There are 16 residues in the CDR3. The CDR3, as DNA: TGTGCCAGCAGCTTAGTGTCTAGCGGCGGCAAAAACATTCAGTACTTC. Residues: CASSLVSSGGKNIQYF.

This rearrangement joins TRBV28 to TRBJ1-2; D is ambiguous. The V end lost 6 bases, the J end lost 0 bases, and 11 bases lay between the germline ends. This CDR3 is built from 14 residues. CDR1 MDHEN and CDR2 SYDVKM come from the germline V gene. CDR3 nucleotide sequence: TGTGCCAGCAGATCACATGGAGCTAACTATGGCTACACCTTC. Translated, it gives CASRSHGANYGYTF.

The rearrangement links TRBV15 to TRBJ2-1, with TRBD2 matching over 9 bases. This CDR3 region has 16 residues. V dropped 3 bases and J dropped 1; count of bases not matched to a gene: 4. Germline V gene lookup returns CDR1 LNHNV and CDR2 YYDKDF (reference sequence). CDR3 sequence: CATSSLAGVSYNEQFF. The CDR3 coding sequence is TGTGCCACCAGCAGTTTAGCGGGAGTATCCTACAATGAGCAGTTCTTC.

As to this clone: The same CDR3 also results from other DNA sequences found in this sample. The V call is TRBV7-9, the J call TRBJ1-1; D may be TRBD1 (5 bases). The germline V gene encodes CDR1 SEHNR and CDR2 FQNEAQ (reference sequence). This CDR3 spans 14 amino acids. The V end lost 6 bases, the J end lost 1 base, and 12 bases lay between the germline ends. CDR3 bases: TGTGCCAGCAGACCCGGGGGAGGGAACACTGAAGCTTTCTTT. Residues: CASRPGGGNTEAFF.